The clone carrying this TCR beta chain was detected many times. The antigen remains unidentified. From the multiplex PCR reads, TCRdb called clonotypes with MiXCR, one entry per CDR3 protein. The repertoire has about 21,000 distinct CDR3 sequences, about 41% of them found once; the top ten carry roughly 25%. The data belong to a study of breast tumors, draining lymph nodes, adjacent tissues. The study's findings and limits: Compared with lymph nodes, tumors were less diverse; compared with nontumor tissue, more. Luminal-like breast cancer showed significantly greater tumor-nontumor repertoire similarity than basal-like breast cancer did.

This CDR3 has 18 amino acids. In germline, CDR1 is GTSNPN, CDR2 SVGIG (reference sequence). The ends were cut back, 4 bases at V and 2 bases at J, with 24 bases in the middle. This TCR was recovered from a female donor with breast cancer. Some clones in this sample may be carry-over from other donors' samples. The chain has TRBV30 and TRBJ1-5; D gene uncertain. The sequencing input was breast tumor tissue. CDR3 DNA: TGTGCCTGGACCAAGAAGGTGTTAGAGGGCATAGGCAATCAGCCCCAGCATTTT. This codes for CAWTKKVLEGIGNQPQHF.